These 21 T cell receptor beta chains were sequenced from one sample in a study of blood T cell repertoires in COVID-19. Clones were sequenced by immunoSEQ multiplex PCR, and TCRdb holds only the in-frame ones, with some missing. The sample has 80,000 to 100,000 clones; over 70% are singletons. Sequenced material: peripheral blood. The receptors originated from a man between 60 and 75 years old with acute or convalescent COVID-19.

This chain uses TRBV6-4 with TRBJ2-3; TRBD2 matches 15 bases. Germline loops: CDR1 MRHNA, CDR2 SNTAGT. The J segment lost 4 bases and the V segment lost 4 bases, leaving 3 bases of the junction unmatched. The CDR3 runs to 16 residues. This chain's CDR3 is CASSVGTSGRPDTQYF. The DNA for the CDR3 is TGTGCCAGCAGTGTTGGGACTAGCGGGAGGCCAGATACGCAGTATTTT.

The chain joins TRBV6-6 to TRBJ2-3, with TRBD2 identical over 7 bases. Germline V gives CDR1 MNHNY, CDR2 SVGAGI (reference sequence). The J segment lost 0 bases and the V segment lost 8 bases, leaving 5 bases of the junction unmatched. The CDR3 has 14 residues. CDR3 DNA: TGTGCCAGCGGAATAGCGGGTAGCACAGATACGCAGTATTTT. Amino acid sequence: CASGIAGSTDTQYF.

V usage is TRBV12-5 and J usage is TRBJ2-1; 7 bases are shared with TRBD1. Germline values: CDR1 LGHNT, CDR2 FRNRAP. Losses at the gene ends were 0 bases for V and 6 bases for J; bases not matched to a gene: 5. This CDR3 has 15 residues. In DNA form, the CDR3 reads TGTGCTAGTGGTTTGGTACAGGGGTCAGGCAATGAGCAGTTCTTC. This gives the protein CASGLVQGSGNEQFF.

Concerning this clone: Other nucleotide sequences in the sample specify the same CDR3. The CDR3, as DNA: TGTGCCAGCAGTTGGACAGGTAGCACAGATACGCAGTATTTT. This translates into CASSWTGSTDTQYF. The chain is built from TRBV27 and TRBJ2-3; 7 positions match TRBD1. From germline, CDR1 is MNHEY and CDR2 SMNVEV (reference sequence). The CDR3 spans 14 residues. Trimming took 4 bases from V and 0 from J; bases not matched to a gene: 1.

The rearrangement links TRBV5-1 to TRBJ1-3; D is possibly TRBD1 (6 bases). Germline-derived CDR1 and CDR2 are SGHRS and YFSETQ. The CDR3 length is 16 residues. V was cut by 5 bases and J by 0 bases, with 15 bases left in between. This CDR3 is CASSNGQTDSGNTIYF. DNA for the CDR3: TGCGCCAGCAGTAATGGACAGACTGACTCTGGAAACACCATATATTTT.

V and J are TRBV27 and TRBJ1-2; a weak D match, TRBD1 (6 bases). Germline-derived CDR1 and CDR2 are MNHEY and SMNVEV (reference sequence). The CDR3 has 13 residues. Trimming shortened V by 6 bases and J by 5 bases, and 13 bases separated the two germline ends. The CDR3, as DNA: TGTGCCAGCAGCACTGACAGGAGTTATGGCTACACCTTC. Amino acid sequence: CASSTDRSYGYTF.

This chain connects TRBV7-2 to TRBJ1-6; 8 nucleotides line up with TRBD1. V lost 5 bases and J lost 7; bases outside the gene matches: 10. CDR1 is SGHTA, CDR2 FQGNSA, per germline. CDR3 size: 16 residues. In DNA form, the CDR3 reads TGTGCCAGCAGCCTTAGGGACAGGCCGCCGAATTCACCCCTCCACTTT. It translates to CASSLRDRPPNSPLHF.

The chain carries TRBV6-6 and TRBJ2-5, with 13 bases lining up with TRBD2. This CDR3 region has 15 residues. Trimming cost V 10 bases and J 4 bases; bases outside gene matches: 9. Germline CDR1 and CDR2: MNHNY and SVGAGI (reference sequence). In DNA, the CDR3 is TGTGCCACCTCAAGGACTAGCGGGAGTAGAGAGACCCAGTACTTC. Translation: CATSRTSGSRETQYF.

The chain uses TRBV4-3 and TRBJ2-3; TRBD2 might be the D (5 bases). The CDR3 is 15 residues long. Germline V gene sequence: CDR1 LGHNA, CDR2 YSLEER. V gave up 1 base and J gave up 0 bases, with 8 bases separating them. The CDR3 sequence: CASSQGGSSTDTQYF. CDR3 DNA: TGCGCCAGCAGCCAAGGCGGGTCAAGCACAGATACGCAGTATTTT.

The rearrangement joins TRBV5-1 to TRBJ1-3; 8 bases are a match to TRBD1. Germline V gene lookup returns CDR1 SGHRS and CDR2 YFSETQ. After removal of 2 bases from V and 7 bases from J, the junction contained 8 bases not matched to a gene. The CDR3 loop spans 15 amino acids. The CDR3 region has the DNA TGCGCCAGCAGCTTCGACAGGGGTTCTTCGAACACCATATATTTT. Translated: CASSFDRGSSNTIYF. Drawing the rest from reference TRBV5-1 and TRBJ1-3, the complete variable domain is KAGVTQTPRYLIKTRGQQVTLSCSPISGHRSVSWYQQTPGQGLQFLFEYFSETQRNKGNFPGRFSGRQFSNSRSEMNVSTLELGDSALYLCASSFDRGSSNTIYFGEGSWLTVV.

This chain's CDR3 is CAVRGRTYNEQFF. CDR3 sequence (DNA): TGTGCCGTTCGCGGGAGGACGTACAATGAGCAGTTCTTC. The chain combines TRBV6-5 with TRBJ2-1; TRBD2 agrees at 8 bases. The V segment lost 11 bases and the J segment 4 bases; nucleotides outside the gene matches: 7. This CDR3 is built from 13 residues. Germline lookup yields CDR1 MNHEY and CDR2 SVGAGI.

This clone has just one count. The chain links TRBV10-1 to TRBJ1-1, with no clear D. Germline values: CDR1 WNHNN, CDR2 SYGVQD (reference sequence). V lost 3 bases to trimming and J lost 7 bases, with 18 bases between them. CDR3 size: 15 residues. The CDR3 DNA follows: TGCGCCAGCAGTGATTCCCAGGTTGGGAGTTATGAAGCTTTCTTT. It codes for CASSDSQVGSYEAFF.

The chain has TRBV6-6 and TRBJ1-4; D unresolved. The germline V gene has CDR1 MNHNY and CDR2 SVGAGI (reference sequence). Trimming pared 6 bases from V and 0 bases from J, leaving 8 bases between. CDR3 size: 14 residues. Here the CDR3 DNA reads TGTGCCAGCAGCCGACTAACAACTAATGAAAAACTGTTTTTT. Protein product: CASSRLTTNEKLFF.

The rearrangement joins TRBV9 to TRBJ2-3; 7 bases align to TRBD1. CDR3 length: 15 residues. Germline CDR1 SGDLS, CDR2 YYNGEE. With V trimmed by 2 bases and J by 3 bases, 6 bases remained unmatched. CDR3 in DNA: TGTGCCAGCAGCGTGGGACAGTCGAATACAGATACGCAGTATTTT. As protein: CASSVGQSNTDTQYF.

The chain uses TRBV5-5 and TRBJ2-1, with 7 nucleotides matching TRBD1. V lost 1 base, J lost 2 bases, and 3 bases stayed unmatched. The CDR3 covers 15 residues. Germline values: CDR1 SGHKS, CDR2 YYEKEE (reference sequence). CDR3 region: CASSLRQGTYNEQFF. As DNA, the CDR3 is TGTGCCAGCAGCTTGAGACAGGGAACCTACAATGAGCAGTTCTTC.

V is TRBV10-3 and J is TRBJ1-6; weak D call: TRBD1 (6 bases). This CDR3 spans 15 amino acids. The germline CDR1 and CDR2 sequences are ENHRY and SYGVKD. The V and J ends lost 6 bases and 3 bases respectively, with 12 bases between them. CDR3 region: CAIRDGQLYNSPLHF. The CDR3 DNA reads as TGTGCCATCAGGGATGGACAGCTCTATAATTCACCCCTCCACTTT.

Only a few counts were recorded for this clone. The rearrangement links TRBV24-1 to TRBJ2-1; 9 bases are a match to TRBD1. The CDR3 contains 17 residues. The V segment lost 3 bases and the J segment 6 bases; nucleotides outside the gene matches: 11. Per the germline V gene, CDR1 is KGHDR and CDR2 is SFDVKD. In DNA form, the CDR3 reads TGTGCCACCAGTGATATACCGGGACAGGGTGGCATCAATGAGCAGTTCTTC. Translating it yields CATSDIPGQGGINEQFF.

As to this clone: At one of its ends the junction is not consistent with the germline gene, which may arise from a read error. The genes are TRBV29-1 and TRBJ2-4, with TRBD1 identical over 9 bases. Germline values: CDR1 SQVTM, CDR2 ANQGSEA. The CDR3 extends over 12 amino acids. CDR3 DNA: TGCAGCGCCGTGACAGGGGGAAACCTTCAGTACTTC. Translated, it gives CSAVTGGNLQYF.

In its sample, this clone is medium-sized. Written as DNA, the CDR3 is TGTGCCAGCAGTCCCCGGGAACCGAGGGACAATGAGCAGTTCTTC. It translates to CASSPREPRDNEQFF. V is TRBV27 and J is TRBJ2-1, with D tentatively TRBD2 (5 bases). The V gene's germline CDR1 is MNHEY and CDR2 SMNVEV (reference sequence). This CDR3 spans 15 amino acids. The V and J ends lost 5 bases and 5 bases respectively, with 16 bases between them.

The chain joins TRBV25-1 to TRBJ2-3; 10 nucleotides match TRBD1. With 3 bases clipped from V and 3 bases from J, the junction kept 6 bases outside the gene matches. Germline values: CDR1 MGHDK, CDR2 SYGVNS. The CDR3 consists of 16 residues. CDR3 in DNA: TGTGCCAGCAGTGATCCCGGACAGGGGGTTACAGATACGCAGTATTTT. Its protein is CASSDPGQGVTDTQYF.

V and J are TRBV6-5 and TRBJ2-7, with a possible D match to TRBD2 (5 bases). V was pared by 0 bases and J by 3 bases, with 15 bases between. The germline V gene encodes CDR1 MNHEY and CDR2 SVGAGI. CDR3 size: 16 residues. Written as DNA, the CDR3 is TGTGCCAGCAGTTACTCTTCTAGCAAACCACTCTACGAGCAGTACTTC. It yields the protein CASSYSSSKPLYEQYF.